Listed below are T cell receptor beta chains from one sample, sequenced in a study of blood T cells in healthy people across ages. TCRdb analysed the 5' RACE reads with MiXCR anew, one entry per CDR3 protein. Seen here are approximately 780,000 distinct CDR3 sequences, more than 25% observed once, and the top ten hold over 2.5%. These same data were also listed under a study on T cells of mothers and their children.

Material for sequencing was blood. Receptor source: a boy aged 5 to 17 in good health. Both conserved end residues are part of each CDR3. D genes are given only for firm matches. Clone sizes are given selectively: once, few, many, or a class where the clone is expanded.

V gene: TRBV28
J gene: TRBJ1-3
D gene: NA
clone size: NA
CDR3 protein: CASSSPGAGGNTIYF
CDR3 DNA: TGTGCCAGCAGTTCCCCGGGGGCGGGCGGAAACACCATATATTTT

V gene: TRBV11-2
J gene: TRBJ2-1
D gene: NA
clone size: NA
CDR3 protein: CASSLGQGFNEQFF
CDR3 DNA: TGTGCCAGCAGCTTAGGGCAGGGGTTTAATGAGCAGTTCTTC

V gene: TRBV20-1
J gene: TRBJ2-1
D gene: NA
clone size: NA
CDR3 protein: CSARDWHSINEQFF
CDR3 DNA: TGCAGTGCTAGAGACTGGCATTCCATCAATGAGCAGTTCTTC

V gene: TRBV7-9
J gene: TRBJ1-5
D gene: NA
clone size: NA
CDR3 protein: CAGSLEINQPQHF
CDR3 DNA: TGTGCCGGCAGCTTAGAAATCAATCAGCCCCAGCATTTT

V gene: TRBV6-5
J gene: TRBJ2-5
D gene: TRBD1
clone size: NA
CDR3 protein: CASSYSDRGLYETQYF
CDR3 DNA: TGTGCCAGCAGTTACTCGGACAGGGGGCTCTACGAGACCCAGTACTTC

V gene: TRBV7-2
J gene: TRBJ2-5
D gene: NA
clone size: NA
CDR3 protein: CASSSNISPKETQYF
CDR3 DNA: TGTGCCAGCAGCTCGAACATAAGCCCTAAAGAGACCCAGTACTTC

V gene: TRBV2
J gene: TRBJ1-2
D gene: TRBD1
clone size: few
CDR3 protein: CATRDRRLYGYTF
CDR3 DNA: TGTGCCACCAGGGACAGGCGACTCTATGGCTACACCTTC

V gene: TRBV7-8
J gene: TRBJ2-7
D gene: NA
clone size: few
CDR3 protein: CASSGGDRYGEQYF
CDR3 DNA: TGTGCCAGCAGCGGGGGGGACAGGTATGGTGAGCAGTACTTC

V gene: TRBV2
J gene: TRBJ2-1
D gene: TRBD2
clone size: few
CDR3 protein: CASGSTSGGASNNEQFF
CDR3 DNA: TGTGCCAGCGGATCAACTAGCGGGGGGGCCTCTAACAATGAGCAGTTCTTC

V gene: TRBV13
J gene: TRBJ1-1
D gene: TRBD1
clone size: NA
CDR3 protein: CASSLGQGGLNTEAFF
CDR3 DNA: TGTGCCAGCAGCTTAGGACAGGGGGGTTTGAACACTGAAGCTTTCTTT

V gene: TRBV5-1
J gene: TRBJ1-4
D gene: NA
clone size: few
CDR3 protein: CASSRIGDRNEKLFF
CDR3 DNA: TGCGCCAGCAGCCGGATCGGAGACAGAAATGAAAAACTGTTTTTT

V gene: TRBV2
J gene: TRBJ2-1
D gene: NA
clone size: NA
CDR3 protein: CASRWEGAHSYNEQFF
CDR3 DNA: TGTGCCAGCAGGTGGGAGGGGGCCCACTCCTACAATGAGCAGTTCTTC

V gene: TRBV20-1
J gene: TRBJ1-4
D gene: TRBD1
clone size: NA
CDR3 protein: CSAPGTGYEKLFF
CDR3 DNA: TGCAGTGCACCCGGGACAGGTTACGAAAAACTGTTTTTT

V gene: TRBV20-1
J gene: TRBJ2-1
D gene: NA
clone size: few
CDR3 protein: CSAREKGGDSYNEQFF
CDR3 DNA: TGCAGTGCTAGAGAGAAAGGGGGGGACTCCTACAATGAGCAGTTCTTC

V gene: TRBV18
J gene: TRBJ2-3
D gene: TRBD2
clone size: few
CDR3 protein: CASSPRSARGVTDTQYF
CDR3 DNA: TGTGCCAGCTCACCACGCTCCGCGCGGGGGGTCACAGATACGCAGTATTTT

V gene: TRBV20-1
J gene: TRBJ2-4
D gene: NA
clone size: few
CDR3 protein: CSARDGTSNNIQYF
CDR3 DNA: TGCAGTGCTAGAGATGGGACAAGTAACAACATTCAGTACTTC

V gene: TRBV5-1
J gene: TRBJ2-6
D gene: NA
clone size: many
CDR3 protein: CASSLGPIVADTGANVLTF
CDR3 DNA: TGCGCCAGCAGCTTGGGGCCCATTGTGGCGGACACTGGGGCCAACGTCCTGACTTTC

V gene: TRBV29-1
J gene: TRBJ2-1
D gene: NA
clone size: NA
CDR3 protein: CSVVTAANEQFF
CDR3 DNA: TGCAGCGTTGTAACGGCCGCCAATGAGCAGTTCTTC

V gene: TRBV2
J gene: TRBJ2-4
D gene: NA
clone size: NA
CDR3 protein: CASNQGTKNIQYF
CDR3 DNA: TGTGCCAGCAATCAGGGAACCAAAAACATTCAGTACTTC

V gene: TRBV7-2
J gene: TRBJ1-1
D gene: NA
clone size: NA
CDR3 protein: CASSLRPGNTEAFF
CDR3 DNA: TGTGCCAGCAGCTTAAGGCCAGGGAACACTGAAGCTTTCTTT

V gene: TRBV9
J gene: TRBJ2-1
D gene: NA
clone size: few
CDR3 protein: CASSVVYRSYNEQFF
CDR3 DNA: TGTGCCAGCAGCGTAGTTTACCGCTCCTACAATGAGCAGTTCTTC

V gene: TRBV12-3/TRBV12-4
J gene: TRBJ2-1
D gene: NA
clone size: few
CDR3 protein: CASSSDGNSYNEQFF
CDR3 DNA: TGTGCCAGCAGTTCGGACGGGAACTCCTACAATGAGCAGTTCTTC

V gene: TRBV5-5
J gene: TRBJ1-1
D gene: NA
clone size: NA
CDR3 protein: CASVEKRVEQDEAFF
CDR3 DNA: TGTGCCAGCGTCGAGAAAAGGGTGGAACAAGACGAAGCTTTCTTT

V gene: TRBV6-1
J gene: TRBJ2-1
D gene: TRBD2
clone size: NA
CDR3 protein: CASSEVGLASYNEQFF
CDR3 DNA: TGTGCCAGCAGTGAAGTTGGACTAGCGAGCTACAATGAGCAGTTCTTC

V gene: TRBV5-1
J gene: TRBJ2-1
D gene: NA
clone size: NA
CDR3 protein: CASSVTGTQFF
CDR3 DNA: TGCGCCAGCAGCGTAACAGGGACCCAGTTCTTC

V gene: TRBV10-2
J gene: TRBJ2-5
D gene: NA
clone size: NA
CDR3 protein: CASSPPGSIYERYF
CDR3 DNA: TGCGCCAGCAGTCCGCCCGGGAGCATCTACGAGCGGTACTTC

V gene: TRBV29-1
J gene: TRBJ2-3
D gene: NA
clone size: few
CDR3 protein: CSVPSPGSSSTDTQYF
CDR3 DNA: TGCAGCGTTCCTTCCCCGGGGAGCTCTAGCACAGATACGCAGTATTTT

V gene: TRBV12-3/TRBV12-4
J gene: TRBJ2-7
D gene: NA
clone size: NA
CDR3 protein: CASPRESYEQYF
CDR3 DNA: TGTGCCAGCCCAAGGGAATCCTACGAGCAGTACTTC

V gene: TRBV7-2
J gene: TRBJ2-7
D gene: TRBD1
clone size: few
CDR3 protein: CASSTGQAFYEQYF
CDR3 DNA: TGTGCCAGCAGCACGGGACAGGCGTTCTACGAGCAGTACTTC

V gene: TRBV5-1
J gene: TRBJ2-3
D gene: TRBD2
clone size: many
CDR3 protein: CASSLGLAGGPDTQYF
CDR3 DNA: TGCGCCAGCAGCTTGGGACTAGCGGGGGGGCCAGATACGCAGTATTTT

V gene: TRBV7-9
J gene: TRBJ2-1
D gene: TRBD2
clone size: few
CDR3 protein: CASSHWGRGGNNEQFF
CDR3 DNA: TGTGCCAGCAGCCATTGGGGGCGGGGGGGAAATAATGAGCAGTTCTTC

V gene: TRBV27
J gene: TRBJ2-1
D gene: NA
clone size: few
CDR3 protein: CASSLSVSVDEQFF
CDR3 DNA: TGTGCCAGCAGTTTATCGGTATCAGTGGATGAGCAGTTCTTC

V gene: TRBV25-1
J gene: TRBJ1-2
D gene: TRBD1
clone size: NA
CDR3 protein: CASLRQGGGQGYTF
CDR3 DNA: TGTGCCAGCCTTCGACAGGGCGGCGGGCAAGGCTACACCTTC

V gene: TRBV7-9
J gene: TRBJ1-4
D gene: NA
clone size: few
CDR3 protein: CASSPDSREKLFF
CDR3 DNA: TGTGCCAGCAGCCCCGACAGCCGTGAAAAACTGTTTTTT

V gene: TRBV28
J gene: TRBJ1-1
D gene: NA
clone size: NA
CDR3 protein: CASSSLGAGNTEAFF
CDR3 DNA: TGTGCCAGCAGTAGCCTAGGGGCCGGGAACACTGAAGCTTTCTTT

V gene: TRBV7-8
J gene: TRBJ1-2
D gene: NA
clone size: NA
CDR3 protein: CASSLSPDRGYTF
CDR3 DNA: TGTGCCAGCAGCCTATCCCCCGACCGAGGCTACACCTTC

V gene: TRBV27
J gene: TRBJ2-5
D gene: NA
clone size: NA
CDR3 protein: CASSFGLSETQYF
CDR3 DNA: TGTGCCAGCAGTTTTGGACTTTCAGAGACCCAGTACTTC

V gene: TRBV5-6
J gene: TRBJ1-2
D gene: TRBD1
clone size: NA
CDR3 protein: CASSFPPTRTGGALGYGYTF
CDR3 DNA: TGTGCCAGCAGCTTCCCCCCCACTAGGACAGGGGGCGCGTTGGGCTATGGCTACACCTTC

V gene: TRBV5-1
J gene: TRBJ1-4
D gene: TRBD1
clone size: few
CDR3 protein: CASSPQGVTNEKLFF
CDR3 DNA: TGCGCCAGCAGCCCCCAGGGGGTAACTAATGAAAAACTGTTTTTT

V gene: TRBV5-1
J gene: TRBJ2-1
D gene: TRBD2
clone size: NA
CDR3 protein: CASTQLYRRLAGSSYNEQFF
CDR3 DNA: TGCGCCAGCACCCAACTCTACCGGAGACTAGCGGGAAGCTCCTACAATGAGCAGTTCTTC

V gene: TRBV4-1
J gene: TRBJ1-3
D gene: NA
clone size: few
CDR3 protein: CASSFFGAGNTIYF
CDR3 DNA: TGCGCCAGCAGTTTCTTCGGGGCTGGAAACACCATATATTTT

V gene: TRBV6-2/TRBV6-3
J gene: TRBJ2-6
D gene: NA
clone size: few
CDR3 protein: CASSYGLTASGANVLTF
CDR3 DNA: TGTGCCAGCAGTTACGGCCTGACTGCCTCTGGGGCCAACGTCCTGACTTTC

V gene: TRBV5-1
J gene: TRBJ2-6
D gene: NA
clone size: few
CDR3 protein: CASSSSAGANVLTF
CDR3 DNA: TGCGCCAGCAGCTCCTCCGCTGGGGCCAACGTCCTGACTTTC

V gene: TRBV7-9
J gene: TRBJ2-3
D gene: NA
clone size: NA
CDR3 protein: CASSGSGESTDTQYF
CDR3 DNA: TGTGCCAGCAGTGGATCGGGGGAAAGCACAGATACGCAGTATTTT

V gene: TRBV19
J gene: TRBJ1-1
D gene: NA
clone size: many
CDR3 protein: CASSPRLNTEAFF
CDR3 DNA: TGTGCCAGTAGTCCACGACTGAACACTGAAGCTTTCTTT

V gene: TRBV5-1
J gene: TRBJ1-2
D gene: TRBD1
clone size: NA
CDR3 protein: CASSLSPGGNYGYTF
CDR3 DNA: TGCGCCAGCAGCTTATCACCAGGGGGTAACTATGGCTACACCTTC

V gene: TRBV4-1
J gene: TRBJ2-3
D gene: NA
clone size: NA
CDR3 protein: CASRSPGRGATQYF
CDR3 DNA: TGCGCCAGCAGGTCCCCCGGACGAGGGGCCACGCAGTATTTT

V gene: TRBV4-2
J gene: TRBJ1-4
D gene: TRBD1
clone size: NA
CDR3 protein: CASSARQGDNEKLFF
CDR3 DNA: TGTGCCAGCAGCGCGCGACAGGGAGATAATGAAAAACTGTTTTTT

V gene: TRBV9
J gene: TRBJ1-3
D gene: NA
clone size: few
CDR3 protein: CASSPRSGNTIYF
CDR3 DNA: TGTGCCAGCAGCCCGCGCTCTGGAAACACCATATATTTT

V gene: TRBV5-5
J gene: TRBJ2-5
D gene: TRBD2
clone size: few
CDR3 protein: CASSSTSGGYQETQYF
CDR3 DNA: TGTGCCAGCAGCTCGACTAGCGGGGGATACCAAGAGACCCAGTACTTC

V gene: TRBV12-3/TRBV12-4
J gene: TRBJ2-1
D gene: NA
clone size: few
CDR3 protein: CASSGQTPYEQFF
CDR3 DNA: TGTGCCAGCAGTGGCCAGACGCCATATGAGCAGTTCTTC

V gene: TRBV21-1
J gene: TRBJ2-2
D gene: NA
clone size: many
CDR3 protein: CASSIGGELFF
CDR3 DNA: TGTGCCAGCAGCATCGGCGGGGAGCTGTTTTTT

V gene: TRBV15
J gene: TRBJ1-4
D gene: NA
clone size: NA
CDR3 protein: CATSRARSGGEKLFF
CDR3 DNA: TGTGCCACCAGCAGAGCTCGAAGCGGCGGTGAAAAACTGTTTTTT